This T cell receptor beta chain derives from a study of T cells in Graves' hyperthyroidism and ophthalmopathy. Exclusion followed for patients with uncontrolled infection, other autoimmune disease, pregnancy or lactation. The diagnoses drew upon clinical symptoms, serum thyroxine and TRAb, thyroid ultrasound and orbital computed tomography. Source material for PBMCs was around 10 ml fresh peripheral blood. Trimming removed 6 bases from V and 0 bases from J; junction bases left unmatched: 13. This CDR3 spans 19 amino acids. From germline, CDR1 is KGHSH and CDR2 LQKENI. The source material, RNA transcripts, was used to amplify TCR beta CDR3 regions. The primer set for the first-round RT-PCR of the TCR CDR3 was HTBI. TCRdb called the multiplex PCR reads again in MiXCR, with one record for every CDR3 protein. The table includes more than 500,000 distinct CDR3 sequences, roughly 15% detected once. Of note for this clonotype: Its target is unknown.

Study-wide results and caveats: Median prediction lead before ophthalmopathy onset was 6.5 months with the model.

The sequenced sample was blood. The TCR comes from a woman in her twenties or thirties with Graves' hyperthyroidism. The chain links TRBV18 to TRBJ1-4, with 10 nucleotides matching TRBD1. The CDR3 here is CASSRTGTGEPTTNEKLFF. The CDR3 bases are TGTGCCAGCTCGCGTACCGGGACAGGGGAACCAACAACTAATGAAAAACTGTTTTTT.